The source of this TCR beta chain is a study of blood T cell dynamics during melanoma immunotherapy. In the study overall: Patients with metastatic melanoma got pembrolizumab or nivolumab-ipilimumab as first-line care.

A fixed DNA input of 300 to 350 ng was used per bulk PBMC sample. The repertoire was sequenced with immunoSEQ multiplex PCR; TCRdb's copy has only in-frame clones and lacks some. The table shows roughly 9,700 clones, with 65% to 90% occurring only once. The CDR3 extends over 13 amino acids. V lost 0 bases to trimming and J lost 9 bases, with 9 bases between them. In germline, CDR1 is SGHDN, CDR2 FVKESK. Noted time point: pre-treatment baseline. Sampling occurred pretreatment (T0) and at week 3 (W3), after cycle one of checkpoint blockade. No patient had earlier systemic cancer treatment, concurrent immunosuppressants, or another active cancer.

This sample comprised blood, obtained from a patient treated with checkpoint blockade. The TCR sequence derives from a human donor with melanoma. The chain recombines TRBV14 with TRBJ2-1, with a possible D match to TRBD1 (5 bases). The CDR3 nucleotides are TGTGCCAGCAGCCAAGACAGGGTCAGTGAGCAGTTCTTC. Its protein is CASSQDRVSEQFF. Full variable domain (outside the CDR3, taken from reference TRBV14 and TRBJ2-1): EAGVTQFPSHSVIEKGQTVTLRCDPISGHDNLYWYRRVMGKEIKFLLHFVKESKQDESGMPNNRFLAERTGGTYSTLKVQPAELEDSGVYFCASSQDRVSEQFFGPGTRLTVL.